This T cell receptor (beta chain) is drawn from a study of blood T cell repertoires in COVID-19. Using immunoSEQ multiplex PCR, the repertoire was profiled, and TCRdb retains in-frame clones only, with some absent. This sample yields about 83,000 clones, of which about 88% are seen a single time; 8% belongs to the top ten. CDR3 length: 13 amino acids. The V end lost 9 bases, the J end lost 2 bases, and 11 bases lay between the germline ends. This chain links TRBV12-3 or TRBV12-4 with TRBJ1-3; D possibly corresponds to TRBD1 (5 bases). What was sequenced was peripheral blood. The TCR was taken from a man older than 75 with active or convalescent COVID-19. The CDR3 coding sequence is TGTGCCAGTACTAAGACAGCTGGAAACACCATATATTTT. Residues: CASTKTAGNTIYF.